A selection of T cell receptor beta chains follows, all from one sample in a study of regulatory T cells in long-lasting Graves disease. TCRdb itself ran the multiplex PCR reads through MiXCR, one entry per CDR3 protein. The sample gives about 380,000 distinct CDR3 sequences, around a sixth of which show up once; over 20% is in the top ten. The sequenced sample was peripheral blood mononuclear cells (PBMCs), obtained at new diagnosis, from a patient treated with antithyroid drugs. These receptors all stem from a female donor with Graves disease. CDR3s include the opening cysteine and the closing phenylalanine or tryptophan. The order of the fields is D gene, V gene, clone size, J gene, CDR3 DNA, CDR3 protein. The D gene is left open where the match is weak. Some rows have no size entry. The others give once, few or many, or a class for an expanded clone.

d_gene: -; v_gene: TRBV6-1; abundance: -; j_gene: TRBJ1-4; CDR3nt: TGTGCCAGCAGTGAGGGGAGAACTAATGAAAAACTGTTTTTT; CDR3aa: CASSEGRTNEKLFF
d_gene: -; v_gene: TRBV12-3/TRBV12-4; abundance: few; j_gene: TRBJ2-3; CDR3nt: TGTGCCAGCAGTTTGTGGGGGGTTGGGACAGATACGCAGTATTTT; CDR3aa: CASSLWGVGTDTQYF
d_gene: -; v_gene: TRBV7-2; abundance: many; j_gene: TRBJ2-7; CDR3nt: TGTGCCAGCAGCCGAGCTCCGGCCGAGCAGTACTTC; CDR3aa: CASSRAPAEQYF
d_gene: -; v_gene: TRBV28; abundance: few; j_gene: TRBJ2-3; CDR3nt: TGTGCCAGCAGTGAAAACCCCGGGGTGGGAGATACGCAGTATTTT; CDR3aa: CASSENPGVGDTQYF
d_gene: TRBD1; v_gene: TRBV29-1; abundance: -; j_gene: TRBJ1-1; CDR3nt: TGCAGCGTTGAACGGACAGGGGAGAACACTGAAGCTTTCTTT; CDR3aa: CSVERTGENTEAFF
d_gene: -; v_gene: TRBV20-1; abundance: -; j_gene: TRBJ2-5; CDR3nt: TGCAGTGCTAGAGATCCTGGCTCAGAGACCCAGTACTTC; CDR3aa: CSARDPGSETQYF
d_gene: -; v_gene: TRBV7-9; abundance: few; j_gene: TRBJ2-2; CDR3nt: TGTGCCAGCAGACGGGGGACATTGAACACCGGGGAGCTGTTTTTT; CDR3aa: CASRRGTLNTGELFF
d_gene: TRBD2; v_gene: TRBV7-3; abundance: -; j_gene: TRBJ2-5; CDR3nt: TGTGCCAGCAGCTTGACAACTAGCGAGTGGGAGACCCAGTACTTC; CDR3aa: CASSLTTSEWETQYF
d_gene: TRBD2; v_gene: TRBV11-2; abundance: many; j_gene: TRBJ2-1; CDR3nt: TGTGCCAGCAGCCTGGGACTAGGGGGAGATGAGCAGTTCTTC; CDR3aa: CASSLGLGGDEQFF
d_gene: TRBD1; v_gene: TRBV10-3; abundance: many; j_gene: TRBJ2-5; CDR3nt: TGTGCCATCAGTGAGACGGGACAGGGCCAAGAGACCCAGTACTTC; CDR3aa: CAISETGQGQETQYF
d_gene: -; v_gene: TRBV19; abundance: -; j_gene: TRBJ1-2; CDR3nt: TGTGCCAGTAGTATGGACATTGGGGGCTACACCTTC; CDR3aa: CASSMDIGGYTF
d_gene: TRBD1; v_gene: TRBV10-3; abundance: -; j_gene: TRBJ2-5; CDR3nt: TGTGCCATCAGTGAGCCGACAGGGGGCGAAGATAGTGGAGAGACCCAGTACTTC; CDR3aa: CAISEPTGGEDSGETQYF
d_gene: -; v_gene: TRBV27; abundance: many; j_gene: TRBJ2-1; CDR3nt: TGTGCCAGCAGTTTTGGCGCTTACAATGAGCAGTTCTTC; CDR3aa: CASSFGAYNEQFF
d_gene: -; v_gene: TRBV27; abundance: many; j_gene: TRBJ2-7; CDR3nt: TGTGCCAGCAGTTTGGGCGGGAAGTACGAGCAGTACTTC; CDR3aa: CASSLGGKYEQYF
d_gene: -; v_gene: TRBV10-3; abundance: few; j_gene: TRBJ1-1; CDR3nt: TGTGCCATCAGTGAGTCTGTGTCGGGAAGGGCGGGGAACACTGAAGCTTTCTTT; CDR3aa: CAISESVSGRAGNTEAFF
d_gene: TRBD1; v_gene: TRBV4-1; abundance: many; j_gene: TRBJ2-7; CDR3nt: TGCGCCAGCAGCCAAGAGGTACCGGACAGGGGTTACGAGCAGTACTTC; CDR3aa: CASSQEVPDRGYEQYF
d_gene: -; v_gene: TRBV5-1; abundance: -; j_gene: TRBJ2-5; CDR3nt: TGCGCCAGCAGCTTAGGAGCCCCAGGGGAGACCCAGTACTTC; CDR3aa: CASSLGAPGETQYF
d_gene: TRBD1; v_gene: TRBV12-3/TRBV12-4; abundance: many; j_gene: TRBJ2-1; CDR3nt: TGTGCCAGCAGTTTCCCAGGGGGCTCTAACAATGAGCAGTTCTTC; CDR3aa: CASSFPGGSNNEQFF
d_gene: -; v_gene: TRBV6-2/TRBV6-3; abundance: many; j_gene: TRBJ2-3; CDR3nt: TGTGCCAGCAGTCCCGGACCCGAAAGTGGGGCAGATACGCAGTATTTT; CDR3aa: CASSPGPESGADTQYF
d_gene: -; v_gene: TRBV7-6; abundance: -; j_gene: TRBJ2-5; CDR3nt: TGTGCCAGCACTAATCAAGAGACCCAGTACTTC; CDR3aa: CASTNQETQYF
d_gene: -; v_gene: TRBV25-1; abundance: -; j_gene: TRBJ2-7; CDR3nt: TGTGCCAGCAGTAACGACAGGGAGGAATCTGACGAGCAGTACTTC; CDR3aa: CASSNDREESDEQYF
d_gene: TRBD2; v_gene: TRBV6-5; abundance: -; j_gene: TRBJ2-5; CDR3nt: TGTGCCAGCAGTTTAGGGGCAAGCGGGAGGAAAGAGACCCAGTACTTC; CDR3aa: CASSLGASGRKETQYF
d_gene: TRBD2; v_gene: TRBV7-8; abundance: -; j_gene: TRBJ2-5; CDR3nt: TGTGCCAGCAGCTCAAGACTAGCGGGAGGGCGAGGAGAGACCCAGTACTTC; CDR3aa: CASSSRLAGGRGETQYF
d_gene: TRBD1; v_gene: TRBV20-1; abundance: many; j_gene: TRBJ2-6; CDR3nt: TGCAGTGCTAGCCCCTGGGACAGGGGGACTGGGGCCAACGTCCTGACTTTC; CDR3aa: CSASPWDRGTGANVLTF
d_gene: -; v_gene: TRBV14; abundance: many; j_gene: TRBJ1-1; CDR3nt: TGTGCCAGCAGCCAAGATTGGGACACTGAAGCTTTCTTT; CDR3aa: CASSQDWDTEAFF
d_gene: -; v_gene: TRBV20-1; abundance: many; j_gene: TRBJ2-5; CDR3nt: TGCAGTGCTAGTGACGCCGAACTAGAGACCCAGTACTTC; CDR3aa: CSASDAELETQYF
d_gene: TRBD1; v_gene: TRBV14; abundance: many; j_gene: TRBJ1-2; CDR3nt: TGTGCCAGCAGCTCTGGGACAGGGACTAACTATGGCTACACCTTC; CDR3aa: CASSSGTGTNYGYTF
d_gene: TRBD1; v_gene: TRBV7-9; abundance: few; j_gene: TRBJ2-7; CDR3nt: TGTGCCAGCACCCCCCAGGGGGTGCGGGCCCCCTACGAGCAGTACTTC; CDR3aa: CASTPQGVRAPYEQYF
d_gene: -; v_gene: TRBV11-2; abundance: many; j_gene: TRBJ2-5; CDR3nt: TGTGCCAGCAGATTGGGCGGAGGGCAAGAGACCCAGTACTTC; CDR3aa: CASRLGGGQETQYF
d_gene: TRBD2; v_gene: TRBV20-1; abundance: many; j_gene: TRBJ2-1; CDR3nt: TGCAGTGCTGGAACGGGACTACCTTTTTTGAATGAGCAGTTCTTC; CDR3aa: CSAGTGLPFLNEQFF
d_gene: -; v_gene: TRBV14; abundance: many; j_gene: TRBJ1-2; CDR3nt: TGTGCCAGCAGCCAAGGACAGTATGGCTACACCTTC; CDR3aa: CASSQGQYGYTF
d_gene: TRBD2; v_gene: TRBV20-1; abundance: many; j_gene: TRBJ2-1; CDR3nt: TGCAGTGCTAGAGATGTCTCCCCAGCGGGAGTGTGGGATGAGCAGTTCTTC; CDR3aa: CSARDVSPAGVWDEQFF
d_gene: -; v_gene: TRBV7-3; abundance: many; j_gene: TRBJ2-3; CDR3nt: TGTGCCAGCAGCTTAAGATTCGCGAGAGATACGCAGTATTTT; CDR3aa: CASSLRFARDTQYF
d_gene: TRBD1; v_gene: TRBV18; abundance: -; j_gene: TRBJ2-1; CDR3nt: TGTGCCAGCTCGCTCCTACCCGGGACAGGGGGTAATGAGCAGTTCTTC; CDR3aa: CASSLLPGTGGNEQFF
d_gene: -; v_gene: TRBV20-1; abundance: few; j_gene: TRBJ1-2; CDR3nt: TGCAGTGCTAAAATTATAAAGGGTGCCGACTATGGCTACACCTTC; CDR3aa: CSAKIIKGADYGYTF
d_gene: -; v_gene: TRBV27; abundance: -; j_gene: TRBJ2-7; CDR3nt: TGTGCCAGCAGTTCTAGTGACGAGCAGTACTTC; CDR3aa: CASSSSDEQYF
d_gene: TRBD2; v_gene: TRBV4-2; abundance: few; j_gene: TRBJ2-1; CDR3nt: TGTGCCAGCAGCCAGATACACCGGGGACTAGCGGGAGGGGAGTTGTACAATGAGCAGTTCTTC; CDR3aa: CASSQIHRGLAGGELYNEQFF
d_gene: TRBD1; v_gene: TRBV6-5; abundance: many; j_gene: TRBJ1-1; CDR3nt: TGTGCCAGCAGTTCCGGACAGGGTCCCATTGGGGCTGAAGCTTTCTTT; CDR3aa: CASSSGQGPIGAEAFF
d_gene: -; v_gene: TRBV28; abundance: many; j_gene: TRBJ1-4; CDR3nt: TGTGCCAGCACCTTCGGGAATTTATGGACTCTTAATGAAAAACTGTTTTTT; CDR3aa: CASTFGNLWTLNEKLFF
d_gene: TRBD2; v_gene: TRBV12-5; abundance: few; j_gene: TRBJ2-1; CDR3nt: TGTGCTAGTGGTTTTCTGGCGGGAGCCTACAATGAGCAGTTCTTC; CDR3aa: CASGFLAGAYNEQFF
d_gene: TRBD2; v_gene: TRBV3-1; abundance: -; j_gene: TRBJ2-2; CDR3nt: TGTGCCAGCAGCCAAGACAGCCAGCGGGGGGATAGGGAGCTGTTTTTT; CDR3aa: CASSQDSQRGDRELFF
d_gene: -; v_gene: TRBV6-5; abundance: many; j_gene: TRBJ2-2; CDR3nt: TGTGCCAGCAGTTATGAAGTCTACACCGGGGAGCTGTTTTTT; CDR3aa: CASSYEVYTGELFF
d_gene: TRBD2; v_gene: TRBV27; abundance: many; j_gene: TRBJ2-1; CDR3nt: TGTGCCAGCACCCATCTCCGACTAGCGGGAGTTATTGAGCAGTTCTTC; CDR3aa: CASTHLRLAGVIEQFF
d_gene: TRBD2; v_gene: TRBV9; abundance: many; j_gene: TRBJ2-3; CDR3nt: TGTGCCAGCAGCGTAGAGTCGGGAGGTATTTTGCAGTATTTT; CDR3aa: CASSVESGGILQYF
d_gene: TRBD2; v_gene: TRBV7-9; abundance: many; j_gene: TRBJ2-3; CDR3nt: TGTGCCAGCAGCTCCATCAGACTAGCTAGCCGCCAAGATACGCAGTATTTT; CDR3aa: CASSSIRLASRQDTQYF
d_gene: -; v_gene: TRBV18; abundance: few; j_gene: TRBJ2-3; CDR3nt: TGTGCCAGCTCCCAAAGGACCCCCGGGGCAGATACGCAGTATTTT; CDR3aa: CASSQRTPGADTQYF
d_gene: -; v_gene: TRBV28; abundance: few; j_gene: TRBJ2-3; CDR3nt: TGTGCCAGCAGTTCGCCGACCCCAGATACGCAGTATTTT; CDR3aa: CASSSPTPDTQYF
d_gene: -; v_gene: TRBV2; abundance: many; j_gene: TRBJ2-5; CDR3nt: TGTGCCAGCAGTGAAGTAACGGGGAGGGGGCAAGAGACCCAGTACTTC; CDR3aa: CASSEVTGRGQETQYF
d_gene: -; v_gene: TRBV6-2/TRBV6-3; abundance: -; j_gene: TRBJ2-3; CDR3nt: TGTGCCAGCAGTCTAGGGTGGGGGCAAGAGCAGTATTTT; CDR3aa: CASSLGWGQEQYF
d_gene: -; v_gene: TRBV6-5; abundance: few; j_gene: TRBJ2-2; CDR3nt: TGTGCCAGCAGTTCTGTATTGGGACAGAACACCGGGGAGCTGTTTTTT; CDR3aa: CASSSVLGQNTGELFF
d_gene: -; v_gene: TRBV19; abundance: many; j_gene: TRBJ2-1; CDR3nt: TGTGCCAGTAGTATAGGGGTTTATTACGGCGGTAGCTCCTACAATGAGCAGTTCTTC; CDR3aa: CASSIGVYYGGSSYNEQFF
d_gene: TRBD1; v_gene: TRBV6-1; abundance: many; j_gene: TRBJ2-6; CDR3nt: TGTGCCAGCAGAGAGACAGGGGCGAACTCTGGGGCCAACGTCCTGACTTTC; CDR3aa: CASRETGANSGANVLTF
d_gene: TRBD2; v_gene: TRBV9; abundance: -; j_gene: TRBJ2-7; CDR3nt: TGTGCCAGCAGCGTAGTTAGCGGGAGTTACGAGCAGTACTTC; CDR3aa: CASSVVSGSYEQYF